Listed below are T cell receptor beta chains from one sample, sequenced in a study of CD8+CD57+ T cells in acquired aplastic anemia. TCRdb itself ran the reads through MiXCR, one entry per CDR3 protein. The table records some 240,000 distinct CDR3 sequences, roughly 35% of them present only once. The sequenced material came from sorted CD4+, CD8+, or CD8+CD57+ T cells (not recorded which) from PBMCs. The receptors shown here come from a human donor in good health, serving as a control. Both conserved end residues are part of each CDR3. A D gene is named only where the DNA matches it firmly. Only some rows state a clone size, as once, few, many or a class for expanded clones.

J: TRBJ2-1; D: TRBD2; size: many; V: TRBV20-1; DNA: TGCAGTAAGATCGGGGGGGCAGTAAACAATGAGCAGTTCTTC; CDR3: CSKIGGAVNNEQFF
J: TRBJ2-1; D: TRBD2; size: -; V: TRBV30; DNA: TGTGCCTGGGAGGGGACTAGCGGAGTGTCCTACAATGAGCAGTTCTTC; CDR3: CAWEGTSGVSYNEQFF
J: TRBJ2-7; D: TRBD2; size: many; V: TRBV7-9; DNA: TGTGCCAGCAGCTTAGTCAGCGGGAGGGCCTACGAGCAGTACTTC; CDR3: CASSLVSGRAYEQYF
J: TRBJ1-1; D: TRBD1; size: once; V: TRBV5-6; DNA: TGTGCCGGCAGCTTTGGAGGGGGCGCTCTGAACACTGAAGCTTTCTTT; CDR3: CAGSFGGGALNTEAFF
J: TRBJ1-1; D: TRBD1; size: many; V: TRBV20-1; DNA: TGCAGTGCTCAAGAGGGACAGGGCGCAAGGAGCACTGAAGCTTTCTTT; CDR3: CSAQEGQGARSTEAFF
J: TRBJ2-7; D: -; size: many; V: TRBV2; DNA: TGTGCCAGCAAGCCCACCAGTGGCGAGCAGTACTTC; CDR3: CASKPTSGEQYF
J: TRBJ1-5; D: -; size: -; V: TRBV18; DNA: TGTGCCAGCTCACCCCCGACACTCCCGAAGGCCCAGCATTTT; CDR3: CASSPPTLPKAQHF
J: TRBJ2-7; D: TRBD1; size: many; V: TRBV4-1; DNA: TGCGCCAGCAGCCCCCCCCTTGACAGGGGCGAGCAGTACTTC; CDR3: CASSPPLDRGEQYF
J: TRBJ2-3; D: TRBD2; size: -; V: TRBV7-3; DNA: TGTGCCTGCAGCGACCTAGCGGGGGGGAACACGGATACGCAGTATTTT; CDR3: CACSDLAGGNTDTQYF
J: TRBJ1-1; D: -; size: -; V: TRBV6-4; DNA: TGTGCCAGCAGTCCAACTCTACAAGGTGGAGCTTTCTTT; CDR3: CASSPTLQGGAFF
J: TRBJ1-5; D: TRBD1; size: few; V: TRBV5-5; DNA: TGTGCCAGCAGCAGAACGTCCGGGACAGGTAATCAGCCCCAGCATTTT; CDR3: CASSRTSGTGNQPQHF
J: TRBJ2-7; D: -; size: once; V: TRBV2; DNA: TGTGCCAGCAGTGGAACGCGGGTACCCTACGAGCAGCACTTC; CDR3: CASSGTRVPYEQHF
J: TRBJ1-2; D: -; size: many; V: TRBV12-3/TRBV12-4; DNA: TGTGCCAGCAGTTTAGCCGGGGGAGGCTATGGCTACACCTTC; CDR3: CASSLAGGGYGYTF
J: TRBJ1-3; D: -; size: -; V: TRBV6-2/TRBV6-3; DNA: TGTGCCAGCAGTTACTCGTCTCGAGTACAGTTCTCTGGAAACACCATATATTTT; CDR3: CASSYSSRVQFSGNTIYF
J: TRBJ1-2; D: -; size: -; V: TRBV5-1; DNA: TGCGCCCGCAGCTCGAATCATATAGCTAACTATGGCTACACCTTC; CDR3: CARSSNHIANYGYTF
J: TRBJ2-5; D: -; size: -; V: TRBV2; DNA: TGTGCCAGCAGGGCACTGAAGGAGGTCGCAAGGACCCAGTACTTC; CDR3: CASRALKEVARTQYF
J: TRBJ2-2; D: -; size: -; V: TRBV7-9; DNA: TGTGCCAGCAGCTTAGGCGTCACCGGGGGGCTGTTTTTT; CDR3: CASSLGVTGGLFF
J: TRBJ2-7; D: -; size: many; V: TRBV6-2/TRBV6-3; DNA: TGTGCCAGCAGTTACTCATCAAATGCCCAGGGGCCCTACGAGCAGTACTTC; CDR3: CASSYSSNAQGPYEQYF
J: TRBJ1-1; D: TRBD1; size: many; V: TRBV7-9; DNA: TGTGCCAGCAGCGGACAGGGGGACACTGAAGCTTTCTTT; CDR3: CASSGQGDTEAFF
J: TRBJ2-5; D: TRBD1; size: -; V: TRBV2; DNA: TGTGCCAGCAGCGCGGGACAGGGACGAGAGACCCAGTACTTC; CDR3: CASSAGQGRETQYF
J: TRBJ1-5; D: -; size: -; V: TRBV5-6; DNA: TGTGCCAGCAGCTCCCTTAACAATCAGCTCCAGCATTTT; CDR3: CASSSLNNQLQHF
J: TRBJ1-2; D: -; size: -; V: TRBV24-1; DNA: TGTGCACAACCCTCCGCCAGAGACTACGGCTACACCTTC; CDR3: CAQPSARDYGYTF
J: TRBJ2-3; D: TRBD2; size: -; V: TRBV9; DNA: TGTGCCAGCAGCCTCGCGGGAGCTGGCACAGATACGCAGTATTTT; CDR3: CASSLAGAGTDTQYF
J: TRBJ1-5; D: -; size: many; V: TRBV20-1; DNA: TGCAGTGCTAGTGGATCCCCAGTGAGCAATCAGCCCCAGCATTTT; CDR3: CSASGSPVSNQPQHF
J: TRBJ2-5; D: -; size: -; V: TRBV4-1; DNA: TGCGCCAGCGGTCAAGATCGGCGTCGGGAGACCCAGTACTTC; CDR3: CASGQDRRRETQYF
J: TRBJ2-6; D: -; size: many; V: TRBV20-1; DNA: TGCAGTGCCCCTGACAGCCGTGGGGCCAACGTCCTGACTTTC; CDR3: CSAPDSRGANVLTF
J: TRBJ2-1; D: -; size: many; V: TRBV25-1; DNA: TGTGCCACCGAAGTATACAATGAGCAGTTCTTC; CDR3: CATEVYNEQFF
J: TRBJ1-2; D: -; size: -; V: TRBV19; DNA: TGTGCCAGTAGATCAAAAAACACCTTC; CDR3: CASRSKNTF
J: TRBJ1-6; D: -; size: many; V: TRBV5-1; DNA: TGCGCCAGCAGCTTGTCAGGGGCGAGCGGTTCGGCCCTCCACTTT; CDR3: CASSLSGASGSALHF
J: TRBJ2-7; D: TRBD2; size: -; V: TRBV11-2; DNA: TGTGCCGGCAGCTTAGAGGGACTAGCGATCTACGAGCAGTACTTC; CDR3: CAGSLEGLAIYEQYF
J: TRBJ2-7; D: -; size: -; V: TRBV12-3/TRBV12-4; DNA: TGTGCCAGCAGTTCCTCGGACCGGTACGAGCAGTACTTC; CDR3: CASSSSDRYEQYF
J: TRBJ1-2; D: -; size: -; V: TRBV20-1; DNA: TGCAGTGCTAGTGGGGGACTTAAGGGTGGTGGCTACACCTTC; CDR3: CSASGGLKGGGYTF
J: TRBJ1-3; D: -; size: -; V: TRBV11-1; DNA: TGTGCCAGCAGCCCAGGGCGTCCACAGGCTGGAAACACCATATATTTT; CDR3: CASSPGRPQAGNTIYF
J: TRBJ1-1; D: -; size: -; V: TRBV5-6; DNA: TGTGCCAGCAACGGACTGGGGGCAGCTTTCTTT; CDR3: CASNGLGAAFF
J: TRBJ1-1; D: -; size: many; V: TRBV6-5; DNA: TGTGCCAGCACCCAGGGCACTGAAGCTTTCTTT; CDR3: CASTQGTEAFF
J: TRBJ2-3; D: -; size: -; V: TRBV4-1; DNA: TGCGCCAGCAGCCAATCAGGCGTGGGCACAGATACGCAGTATTTT; CDR3: CASSQSGVGTDTQYF
J: TRBJ1-4; D: -; size: many; V: TRBV12-3/TRBV12-4; DNA: TGTGCCAGCAGCCACACTGCAACTAATGAAAAACTGTTTTTT; CDR3: CASSHTATNEKLFF
J: TRBJ1-6; D: TRBD1; size: many; V: TRBV5-1; DNA: TGCGCCAGCAGCTCTGGGTACAGGGGAGAGTATAATTCACCCCTCCACTTT; CDR3: CASSSGYRGEYNSPLHF
J: TRBJ1-5; D: -; size: many; V: TRBV24-1; DNA: TGTGCCACCAGTGATTTGCAGCAGGGTTATCAGCCCCAGCATTTT; CDR3: CATSDLQQGYQPQHF
J: TRBJ1-2; D: -; size: many; V: TRBV19; DNA: TGTGCCAGTAGTATGTCAGGGGCGGGCTATGGCTACACCTTC; CDR3: CASSMSGAGYGYTF
J: TRBJ2-7; D: -; size: many; V: TRBV4-1; DNA: TGCGCCAGCAGCCAAGTAACCCTACCCTACGAGCAGTACTTC; CDR3: CASSQVTLPYEQYF
J: TRBJ1-1; D: TRBD1; size: -; V: TRBV5-5; DNA: TGTGCCAGCAGCCCAGGGACAGCCCCATCTAAAGCTTTCTTT; CDR3: CASSPGTAPSKAFF
J: TRBJ1-4; D: -; size: many; V: TRBV2; DNA: TGTGCCAGCAGCCGGGAGGGAACTAATGAAAAACTGTTTTTT; CDR3: CASSREGTNEKLFF